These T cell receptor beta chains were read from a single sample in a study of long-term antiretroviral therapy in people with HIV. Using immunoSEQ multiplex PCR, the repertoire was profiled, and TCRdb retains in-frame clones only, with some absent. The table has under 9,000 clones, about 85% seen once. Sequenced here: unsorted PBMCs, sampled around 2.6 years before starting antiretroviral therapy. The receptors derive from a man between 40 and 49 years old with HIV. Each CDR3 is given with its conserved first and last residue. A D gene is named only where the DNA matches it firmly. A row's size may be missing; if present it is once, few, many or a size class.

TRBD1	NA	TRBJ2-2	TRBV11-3	TGTGCCAGCAGTTCAGGGACAGGATGGGACTCCTACACCGGGGAGCTGTTTTTT	CASSSGTGWDSYTGELFF
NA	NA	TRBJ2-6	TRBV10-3	TGTGCCATCAGTGGACGGAACTCTGGGGCCAACGTCCTGACTTTC	CAISGRNSGANVLTF
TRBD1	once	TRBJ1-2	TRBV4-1	TGCGCCAGCAGCCCCGAGGACAGGGGGTTTGTTGGCTACACCTTC	CASSPEDRGFVGYTF
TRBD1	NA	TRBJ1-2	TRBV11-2	TGTGCCAGCAGCTTAGATCGGGACAGCTTCTATGGCTACACCTTC	CASSLDRDSFYGYTF
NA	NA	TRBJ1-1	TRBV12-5	TGTGCTAGTGGTTTGGATCGGAGAACTGAAGCTTTCTTT	CASGLDRRTEAFF
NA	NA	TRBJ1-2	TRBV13	TGTGCCAGCAGCCGTACGAATGGCTACACCTTC	CASSRTNGYTF
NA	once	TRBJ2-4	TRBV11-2	TGTGCCAGCAGCTCCTCGTGGACAGAAAGAAACATTCAGTACTTC	CASSSSWTERNIQYF
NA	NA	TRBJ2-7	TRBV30	TGTGCCTGGAGTGATGGACAAGGCGAGCAGTACTTC	CAWSDGQGEQYF
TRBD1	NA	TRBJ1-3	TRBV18	TGTGCCAGCTCACAGGGGGCCCAGGGAAACACCATATATTTT	CASSQGAQGNTIYF
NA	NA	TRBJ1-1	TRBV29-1	TGCAGCGTGAAACTAGACAGCCTCGCCACTGAAGCTTTCTTT	CSVKLDSLATEAFF
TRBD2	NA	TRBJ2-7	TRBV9	TGTGCCAGCAGCGTAGCTAGCGGGGGCTCCTACGAGCAGTACTTC	CASSVASGGSYEQYF
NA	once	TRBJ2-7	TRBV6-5	TGTGCCAGCAGTTACTCTCCTGGCGGGGACAGCTACGAGCAGTACTTC	CASSYSPGGDSYEQYF
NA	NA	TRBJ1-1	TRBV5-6	TGTGCCAGCAGCACGACAGGATGGACTGAAGCTTTCTTT	CASSTTGWTEAFF
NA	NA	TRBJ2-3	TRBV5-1	TGCGCCAGCAGCTTGGCCCGTGGCGCAGATACGCAGTATTTT	CASSLARGADTQYF